Below, 29 T cell receptor beta chains from the same sample are listed, as sequenced in a study of shared clonotypes between healthy human individuals. Naive CD8 cells, CD45RO-negative and positively selected for CCR7, excluded terminally differentiated effector memory CD45RA+ cells. Clones were read by immunoSEQ multiplex PCR, and TCRdb kept only the in-frame ones, dropping some. In the table there are about 1,900,000 clones, 85% to 95% of which are singletons. Sequenced sample: naive CD8+ T cells sorted from blood. The receptors come from a young man in good health.

This rearrangement joins TRBV2 to TRBJ2-1, with no clear D. Between the trimmed V and J ends, which lost 10 bases and 6 bases, there was a span of 13 bases. From germline, CDR1 is SNHLY and CDR2 FYNNEI. The CDR3 is made up of 12 amino acids. CDR3 sequence (DNA): TGTGCCACTACCGTGGATCCCAATGAGCAGTTCTTC. Protein: CATTVDPNEQFF.

Points on this clone: The same CDR3 can be traced to other DNA sequences in this sample. The chain uses TRBV9 and TRBJ1-2; TRBD1 is a possible D gene (6 bases). The CDR3 sequence is 14 residues long. CDR1 and CDR2 (germline): SGDLS, YYNGEE. V was pared by 2 bases and J by 1 base, with 9 bases between. CDR3: CASSVGGDNYGYTF. The CDR3 DNA follows: TGTGCCAGCAGCGTTGGGGGCGATAACTATGGCTACACCTTC.

The rearrangement joins TRBV14 to TRBJ2-7; unclear D gene. Germline V gene lookup returns CDR1 SGHDN and CDR2 FVKESK. Trimming stripped 4 bases from V and 6 bases from J, with 10 bases between. The CDR3 is 12 residues long. CDR3 coding DNA: TGTGCCAGCAGCCGAGGCGGTTCCGAGCAGTACTTC. This translates into CASSRGGSEQYF.

J is TRBJ2-3 and V is TRBV2, with 10 bases identical to TRBD2. This CDR3 contains 16 residues. The germline CDR1 and CDR2 sequences are SNHLY and FYNNEI. The V segment lost 2 bases and the J segment 2 bases; nucleotides outside the gene matches: 4. The CDR3 DNA follows: TGTGCCAGCAGTGAATATGGACTAGCGGACACAGATACGCAGTATTTT. Protein product: CASSEYGLADTDTQYF.

This clone came up once. The CDR3 loop is CASSLHELTDTDTQYF. As DNA, the CDR3 is TGTGCCAGCAGTTTACACGAATTGACGGACACAGATACGCAGTATTTT. V and J are TRBV27 and TRBJ2-3; D gene ambiguous. This CDR3 region has 16 residues. Looked up from germline, CDR1 is MNHEY and CDR2 is SMNVEV (reference sequence). Trimming removed 2 bases at V and 2 bases at J, with 14 bases between.

This chain connects TRBV5-4 to TRBJ1-2; D may be TRBD1 (5 bases). The CDR3 extends over 15 amino acids. V shed 1 base and J shed 1 base, with 11 bases lying between them. The germline V gene has CDR1 SGHNT and CDR2 YYREEE (reference sequence). Here the CDR3 DNA reads TGTGCCAGCAGCTTGCCTCTCAGGGATAACTATGGCTACACCTTC. Amino acid sequence: CASSLPLRDNYGYTF.

The chain links TRBV28 to TRBJ2-5; D perhaps matches TRBD2 (6 bases). V dropped 3 bases and J dropped 5 bases, with 19 bases sitting between them. CDR1 is MDHEN and CDR2 is SYDVKM in the germline V gene. This CDR3 spans 16 amino acids. DNA of the CDR3: TGTGCCAGCAGTTTTGTGGCCCTCGGCGGGGCCGAGACCCAGTACTTC. This encodes CASSFVALGGAETQYF.

This chain's CDR3 is CASSIPSRPYEQYF. As DNA, the CDR3 is TGTGCCAGCAGTATCCCTAGCCGACCCTACGAGCAGTACTTC. The chain is built from TRBV6-1 and TRBJ2-7, with D possibly TRBD2 on 5 matching bases. There are 14 residues in the CDR3. Deletions cut 5 bases from V and 2 bases from J, with 13 bases between. Germline lookup yields CDR1 MNHNS and CDR2 SASEGT.

The chain carries TRBV5-4 and TRBJ2-1, with 13 nucleotides matching TRBD2. Trimming took 4 bases from V and 10 from J; bases not matched to a gene: 5. The CDR3 has 14 amino acids. CDR1 is SGHNT and CDR2 is YYREEE in the germline V gene (reference sequence). CDR3 DNA sequence: TGTGCCAGCAGCCCTGGACTAGCGGGAGACGAGCAGTTCTTC. It is translated as CASSPGLAGDEQFF.

The chain combines TRBV19 with TRBJ1-6; D is undetermined. Trimming pared 3 bases from V and 0 bases from J, leaving 9 bases between. The CDR3 is made up of 16 amino acids. The germline CDR1 and CDR2 sequences are LNHDA and SQIVND (reference sequence). CDR3 protein: CASSMGGSSYNSPLHF. Here the CDR3 DNA reads TGTGCCAGTAGTATGGGAGGGAGCTCCTATAATTCACCCCTCCACTTT.

With respect to this clone: The same CDR3 also results from other DNA sequences found in this sample. This chain uses TRBV7-9 with TRBJ1-1; no firm D call. This CDR3 region has 12 residues. Germline V CDR1 and CDR2: SEHNR, FQNEAQ (reference sequence). The V end lost 5 bases, the J end lost 2 bases, and 6 bases lay between the germline ends. CDR3 amino acids: CASSALNTEAFF. CDR3 bases: TGTGCCAGCAGCGCACTCAACACTGAAGCTTTCTTT.

This clone was observed once. The same CDR3 can be traced to other DNA sequences in this sample. This chain connects TRBV27 to TRBJ2-7; 7 nucleotides line up with TRBD2. CDR1 is MNHEY, CDR2 SMNVEV, per germline (reference sequence). This CDR3 contains 13 residues. With V trimmed by 2 bases and J by 5 bases, 3 bases remained unmatched. As DNA, the CDR3 is TGTGCCAGCAGTTTAGCGGGAGTCGACGAGCAGTACTTC. It yields the protein CASSLAGVDEQYF.

This sequence joins TRBV27 and TRBJ1-1; no definite D call. The CDR3 is made up of 15 amino acids. Germline V CDR1 and CDR2: MNHEY, SMNVEV (reference sequence). The ends were cut back, 6 bases at V and 4 bases at J, with 18 bases in the middle. CDR3 region: CASSPLGGEATEAFF. The CDR3 region has the DNA TGTGCCAGCAGCCCGCTAGGCGGAGAGGCCACTGAAGCTTTCTTT.

J is TRBJ2-3 and V is TRBV5-5; D unclear. This CDR3 spans 13 amino acids. Looked up from germline, CDR1 is SGHKS and CDR2 is YYEKEE (reference sequence). With 3 bases removed from V and 4 bases from J, the gap between germline ends came to 9 bases. CDR3 bases: TGTGCCAGCAGCTCGGCGCGCTCAGATACGCAGTATTTT. Its translation: CASSSARSDTQYF.

The V gene is TRBV2, the J gene TRBJ2-1; 13 nucleotides agree with TRBD2. CDR3 size: 14 residues. The germline CDR1 and CDR2 sequences are SNHLY and FYNNEI. V lost 8 bases and J lost 7; bases outside the gene matches: 5. This CDR3 reads CASSGTSGVNEQFF. Here the CDR3 DNA reads TGTGCCAGCTCCGGGACTAGCGGGGTAAATGAGCAGTTCTTC.

This clone has just one count. The chain has TRBV23-1 and TRBJ2-7; the match to TRBD1 covers 7 bases. TRBV23-1 is given ORF status, its function remaining uncertain. V shed 1 base, J shed 0 bases, and the junction held 3 bases outside the gene matches. The CDR3 runs to 15 residues. This CDR3 is CASSQWTGTSYEQYF. The CDR3 DNA reads TGCGCCAGCAGTCAATGGACAGGAACCTCCTACGAGCAGTACTTC.

The chain carries TRBV30 and TRBJ2-2; no definite D call. V lost 5 bases, J lost 5 bases, and 9 bases lay in between. The CDR3 length is 12 residues. CDR1 and CDR2 from the germline V gene are GTSNPN and SVGIG (reference sequence). CDR3 amino acids: CAWDITTGELFF. Here the CDR3 DNA reads TGTGCCTGGGACATTACGACCGGGGAGCTGTTTTTT.

This clone came up once. The sample has other DNA sequences that encode this CDR3 too. The V and J genes are TRBV9 and TRBJ2-3, with D hard to call. The CDR3 runs to 13 residues. Germline assignment: CDR1 SGDLS and CDR2 YYNGEE. V gave up 0 bases and J gave up 4 bases, with 6 bases separating them. The CDR3 coding sequence is TGTGCCAGCAGCGTAGAAACCTCAGATACGCAGTATTTT. Residues: CASSVETSDTQYF.

The J gene is TRBJ2-7, the V gene TRBV7-2; unclear D gene. The CDR3 runs 11 residues. Trimming removed 1 base from V and 10 bases from J, with 8 bases in between. Looked up from germline, CDR1 is SGHTA and CDR2 is FQGNSA. In nucleotides, the CDR3 is TGTGCCAGCAGCTTAGTGGCGGAACAGTACTTC. Its protein is CASSLVAEQYF.

This sequence joins TRBV27 and TRBJ2-7; 8 positions agree with TRBD1. The junction had 16 bases not matched to a gene; V was cut back by 6 bases and J by 3 bases. There are 17 residues in the CDR3. The V gene's germline CDR1 is MNHEY and CDR2 SMNVEV (reference sequence). This chain's CDR3 is CASSWISLGQGNYEQYF. DNA for the CDR3: TGTGCCAGCAGCTGGATCTCACTTGGACAGGGAAACTACGAGCAGTACTTC.

CDR3 residues: CASSHEEVRSHATNEKLFF. The CDR3 DNA is TGCGCCAGCAGCCACGAAGAAGTCAGAAGTCATGCAACTAATGAAAAACTGTTTTTT. The rearrangement joins TRBV4-1 to TRBJ1-4; D ambiguous. The V and J ends lost 3 bases and 0 bases respectively, with 20 bases between them. CDR1 is MGHRA and CDR2 is YSYEKL in the germline V gene. The CDR3 sequence is 19 residues long.

The CDR3 DNA sequence: TGTGCCAGCAGTTACCGCGAGGGGTACACTGAAGCTTTCTTT. Its translation is CASSYREGYTEAFF. The chain couples TRBV6-5 to TRBJ1-1; D is possibly TRBD1 (5 bases). Germline CDR1 reads MNHEY; CDR2 reads SVGAGI. Trimming cost V 2 bases and J 3 bases, with 10 bases left between them. The CDR3 is 14 residues long.

The rearrangement links TRBV10-3 to TRBJ2-5, with D tentatively TRBD1 (5 bases). CDR1 and CDR2 from the germline V gene are ENHRY and SYGVKD. Trimming shortened V by 0 bases and J by 4 bases, and 9 bases separated the two germline ends. The CDR3 extends over 14 amino acids. CDR3 DNA sequence: TGTGCCATCAGTGAGTCGTTAGGGGTAGAGACCCAGTACTTC. Protein sequence: CAISESLGVETQYF.

This clone occurred a few times. The chain recombines TRBV6-1 with TRBJ1-2; D might be TRBD1 (6 bases). Germline CDR1 MNHNS, CDR2 SASEGT. With 1 base removed from V and 2 bases from J, the gap between germline ends came to 14 bases. This CDR3 comprises 16 residues. CDR3 residues: CASSEDSRGGNYGYTF. DNA for the CDR3: TGTGCCAGCAGTGAAGACAGCAGGGGAGGAAACTATGGCTACACCTTC.

On this clone itself: Other DNA sequences of this sample code for an identical CDR3. V is TRBV11-2 and J is TRBJ2-7; 7 nucleotides align to TRBD1. CDR1 is SGHAT and CDR2 is FQNNGV in the germline V gene. V shed 7 bases, J shed 1 base, and the junction held 4 bases outside the gene matches. This CDR3 is 13 amino acids long. The CDR3 loop is CASTGTASYEQYF. The CDR3 DNA sequence: TGTGCCAGCACCGGGACAGCTTCCTACGAGCAGTACTTC.

The rearrangement uses TRBV4-1 and TRBJ1-4; D is unclear. Trimming shortened V by 4 bases and J by 8 bases, and 17 bases separated the two germline ends. CDR1 MGHRA and CDR2 YSYEKL come from the germline V gene. This CDR3 has 15 amino acids. The CDR3: CASSPGIFAREKLFF. CDR3 bases: TGCGCCAGCAGCCCCGGGATCTTCGCGCGGGAAAAACTGTTTTTT.

As for this clone: The identical CDR3 is also encoded by other nucleotide sequences in the sample. V is TRBV5-6 and J is TRBJ2-7; 7 bases align to TRBD2. Germline V lookup: CDR1 SGHDT, CDR2 YYEEEE. The CDR3 covers 13 residues. V gave up 5 bases and J gave up 2 bases; unmatched junction bases: 4. CDR3 amino acids: CASSFAGAYEQYF. The CDR3 bases are TGTGCCAGCAGTTTTGCGGGGGCCTACGAGCAGTACTTC.

The chain has TRBV9 and TRBJ1-1; TRBD1 might be the D (6 bases). Trimming stripped 3 bases from V and 0 bases from J, with 12 bases between. The germline CDR1 and CDR2 sequences are SGDLS and YYNGEE. The CDR3 is made up of 15 amino acids. Written as DNA, the CDR3 is TGTGCCAGCAGCGAGGGGGACGGATTGAACACTGAAGCTTTCTTT. It specifies CASSEGDGLNTEAFF. Full variable domain (rest looked up from reference TRBV9 and TRBJ1-1): DSGVTQTPKHLITATGQRVTLRCSPRSGDLSVYWYQQSLDQGLQFLIQYYNGEERAKGNILERFSAQQFPDLHSELNLSSLELGDSALYFCASSEGDGLNTEAFFGQGTRLTVV.

CDR3: CASSLAVRDEAFF. In nucleotides, the CDR3 is TGTGCCAGCAGCTTAGCGGTACGGGACGAAGCTTTCTTT. This chain links TRBV7-9 with TRBJ1-1; tentatively, D is TRBD1 (5 bases). V was shortened by 0 bases and J by 8 bases, with 10 bases between the two germline ends. Per the germline V gene, CDR1 is SEHNR and CDR2 is FQNEAQ (reference sequence). This CDR3 is 13 amino acids long.